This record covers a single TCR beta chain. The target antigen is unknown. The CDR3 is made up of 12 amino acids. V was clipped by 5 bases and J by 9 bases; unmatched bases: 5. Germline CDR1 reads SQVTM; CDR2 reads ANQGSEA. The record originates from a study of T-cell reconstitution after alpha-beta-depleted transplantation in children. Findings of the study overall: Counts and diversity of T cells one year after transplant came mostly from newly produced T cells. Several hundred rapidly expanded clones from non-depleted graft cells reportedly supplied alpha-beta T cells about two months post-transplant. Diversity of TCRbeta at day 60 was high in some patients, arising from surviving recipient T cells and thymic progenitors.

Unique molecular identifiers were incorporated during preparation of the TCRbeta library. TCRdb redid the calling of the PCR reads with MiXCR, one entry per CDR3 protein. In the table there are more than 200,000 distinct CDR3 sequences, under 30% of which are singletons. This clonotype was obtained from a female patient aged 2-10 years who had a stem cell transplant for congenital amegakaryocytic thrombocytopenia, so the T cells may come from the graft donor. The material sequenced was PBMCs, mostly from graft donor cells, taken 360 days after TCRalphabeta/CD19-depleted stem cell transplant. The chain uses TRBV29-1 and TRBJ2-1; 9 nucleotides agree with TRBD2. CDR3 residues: CSVLAGRPEQFF. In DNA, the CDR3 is TGCAGCGTTCTAGCGGGGCGCCCTGAGCAGTTCTTC.